This entry lists 13 T cell receptor beta chains sequenced from one sample in a study of blood T cell repertoires in COVID-19. Profiling relied on immunoSEQ multiplex PCR, and the TCRdb table lists in-frame clones only, not all of them. The table lists a few hundred thousand clones, about 81% of them singletons. Sequencing was performed on PBMCs or T cells enriched from blood (not recorded which). Source of these receptors: a young man with acute COVID-19.

V usage is TRBV11-3 and J usage is TRBJ2-1, with a possible D match to TRBD1 (5 bases). V gave up 1 base and J gave up 4 bases, with 11 bases separating them. This CDR3 is 15 amino acids long. Germline V lookup: CDR1 SGHNT, CDR2 YENEEA. CDR3 residues: CASSLGTQAYNEQFF. The CDR3 DNA reads as TGTGCCAGCAGCTTAGGGACACAAGCTTACAATGAGCAGTTCTTC.

This clone appeared many times. The gene calls are TRBV2 and TRBJ1-1; TRBD1 is a possible D gene (5 bases). From germline, CDR1 is SNHLY and CDR2 FYNNEI. CDR3 length: 14 amino acids. V lost 5 bases, J lost 2 bases, and 12 bases lay in between. The CDR3 nucleotides read TGTGCCAGCAGTTCTACTTGGACAAACACTGAAGCTTTCTTT. Translating gives CASSSTWTNTEAFF.

The chain uses TRBV19 and TRBJ2-2; 10 nucleotides match TRBD1. The V and J ends lost 5 bases and 11 bases, in that order; junction bases with no gene match: 2. Germline V gene data show CDR1 as LNHDA and CDR2 as SQIVND (reference sequence). The CDR3 contains 12 residues. DNA for the CDR3: TGTGCCAGTAGTGACAGGGGGCGAGAGCTGTTTTTT. Protein sequence: CASSDRGRELFF.

The V call is TRBV15, the J call TRBJ2-1; 7 bases are a match to TRBD2. The CDR3 is 13 amino acids. J gave up 10 bases and V 0 bases, and 3 bases lay outside the gene matches. Germline loops: CDR1 LNHNV, CDR2 YYDKDF (reference sequence). In DNA form, the CDR3 reads TGTGCCACCAGCAGAGAGCCTAGCGGAGAGCAGTTCTTC. Translating gives CATSREPSGEQFF.

This clone was counted a single time. V and J are TRBV18 and TRBJ2-7, with TRBD1 matching over 9 bases. The germline V gene has CDR1 KGHSH and CDR2 LQKENI. The V segment lost 3 bases and the J segment 4 bases; nucleotides outside the gene matches: 4. This CDR3 has 14 amino acids. DNA of the CDR3: TGTGCCAGCTCACCGTCCGGGACAGGGTACGAGCAGTACGTC. Protein product: CASSPSGTGYEQYV.

This chain connects TRBV24-1 to TRBJ2-1; D may be TRBD1 (6 bases). Trimming shortened V by 9 bases and J by 7 bases, and 15 bases separated the two germline ends. Germline-derived CDR1 and CDR2 are KGHDR and SFDVKD. CDR3 length: 13 residues. This CDR3 is CATPRQGINEQFF. In DNA form, the CDR3 reads TGTGCCACCCCTCGGCAGGGGATAAATGAGCAGTTCTTC.

The chain recombines TRBV12-3 or TRBV12-4 with TRBJ1-2, with TRBD1 as a possible D gene (5 bases). Trimming took 7 bases from V and 8 from J, leaving 14 bases between them. There are 12 residues in the CDR3. CDR3 nucleotides: TGTGCCAGCAACCGGGGAGGGGTAGGCTACACCTTC. This gives the protein CASNRGGVGYTF.

Concerning this clone itself: A read error may explain this, as a much larger clone is one base away. This rearrangement joins TRBV11-2 to TRBJ1-6; 8 nucleotides align to TRBD1. V lost 7 bases, J lost 7 bases, and 3 bases stayed unmatched. CDR3 length: 13 amino acids. Germline-derived CDR1 and CDR2 are SGHAT and FQNNGV. CDR3 protein: CASTWTGNSPLHF. CDR3 nucleotides: TGTGCCAGCACCTGGACAGGGAATTCACCCCTCCACTTT.

In its sample, this clone was seen once. The chain is built from TRBV19 and TRBJ2-3; 10 nucleotides line up with TRBD1. The ends lost 6 bases at V and 3 bases at J; junction bases unmatched: 6. This CDR3 region has 15 residues. CDR1 and CDR2 (germline): LNHDA, SQIVND (reference sequence). The CDR3 reads CASRRGTGATDTQYF. The CDR3 DNA sequence: TGTGCCAGTAGGAGGGGGACAGGGGCAACAGATACGCAGTATTTT. Filled out from reference TRBV19 and TRBJ2-3, the complete variable domain reads DGGITQSPKYLFRKEGQNVTLSCEQNLNHDAMYWYRQDPGQGLRLIYYSQIVNDFQKGDIAEGYSVSREKKESFPLTVTSAQKNPTAFYLCASRRGTGATDTQYFGPGTRLTVL.

The rearrangement joins TRBV29-1 to TRBJ1-1; weak D call: TRBD1 (5 bases). CDR1 is SQVTM, CDR2 ANQGSEA, per germline. V lost 7 bases and J lost 8, with 14 bases in between. There are 11 residues in the CDR3. The CDR3 loop reads CSARRGKEAFF. Here the CDR3 DNA reads TGCAGCGCCCGAAGGGGTAAAGAAGCTTTCTTT.

V and J are TRBV14 and TRBJ2-2; D might be TRBD2 (5 bases). Germline V lookup: CDR1 SGHDN, CDR2 FVKESK. V gave up 0 bases and J gave up 7 bases, with 12 bases separating them. The CDR3 has 15 amino acids. CDR3 coding DNA: TGTGCCAGCAGCCAAGATCACGGGATAAGCGGGGAGCTGTTTTTT. The encoded protein is CASSQDHGISGELFF.

The rearrangement uses TRBV27 and TRBJ1-4; D is possibly TRBD1 (6 bases). The CDR3 has 16 amino acids. Germline V gene data show CDR1 as MNHEY and CDR2 as SMNVEV (reference sequence). Trimming removed 1 base from V and 2 bases from J, with 11 bases in between. CDR3 region: CASSLLGQGTNEKLFF. Here the CDR3 DNA reads TGTGCCAGCAGTTTATTAGGGCAGGGGACTAATGAAAAACTGTTTTTT.

The genes are TRBV7-9 and TRBJ2-5; weak D call: TRBD1 (5 bases). V lost 3 bases and J 2 bases, leaving 13 bases between the germline ends. From germline, CDR1 is SEHNR and CDR2 FQNEAQ (reference sequence). The CDR3 extends over 15 amino acids. The CDR3 region has the DNA TGTGCCAGCAGCTTTGGGGCGCAGGGACAAGAGACCCAGTACTTC. Protein product: CASSFGAQGQETQYF. The whole variable domain, remainder taken from reference TRBV7-9 and TRBJ2-5, is DTGVSQNPRHKITKRGQNVTFRCDPISEHNRLYWYRQTLGQGPEFLTYFQNEAQLEKSRLLSDRFSAERPKGSFSTLEIQRTEQGDSAMYLCASSFGAQGQETQYFGPGTRLLVL.